This T cell receptor beta chain was recovered during a study of cytotoxic CD8 clonotypes in ibrutinib-treated CLL. Germline loops: CDR1 SGHTA, CDR2 FQGTGA. The ends were cut back, 5 bases at V and 5 bases at J, with 10 bases in the middle. The CDR3 loop spans 12 amino acids. Only in-frame clones appear in the TCRdb table, and some are missing; sequencing was by immunoSEQ multiplex PCR. In the table there are over 200,000 clones, 65% to 80% of which are singletons. The V gene is TRBV7-3, the J gene TRBJ2-7, with D possibly TRBD1 on 6 matching bases. Material: PBMCs, obtained after 12 months of ibrutinib treatment. The clonotype was recovered from a human donor with chronic lymphocytic leukemia. CDR3 DNA sequence: TGTGCCAGCAGCCAGGGGCGCCACGAGCAGTACTTC. This encodes CASSQGRHEQYF.